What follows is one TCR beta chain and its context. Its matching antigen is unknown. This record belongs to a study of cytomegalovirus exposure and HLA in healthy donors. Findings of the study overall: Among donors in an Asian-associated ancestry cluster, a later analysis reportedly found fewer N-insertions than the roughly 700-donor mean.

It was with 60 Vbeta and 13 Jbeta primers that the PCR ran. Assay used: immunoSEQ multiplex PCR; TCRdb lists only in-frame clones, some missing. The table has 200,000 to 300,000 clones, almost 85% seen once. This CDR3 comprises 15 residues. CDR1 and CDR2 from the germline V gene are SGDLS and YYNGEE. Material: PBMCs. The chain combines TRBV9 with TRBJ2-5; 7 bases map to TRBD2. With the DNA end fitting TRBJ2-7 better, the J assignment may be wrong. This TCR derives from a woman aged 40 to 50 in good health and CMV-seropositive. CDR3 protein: CASSVEGGSIYEQYF. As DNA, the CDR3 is TGTGCCAGCAGCGTAGAGGGCGGGAGTATTTACGAGCAGTACTTC.